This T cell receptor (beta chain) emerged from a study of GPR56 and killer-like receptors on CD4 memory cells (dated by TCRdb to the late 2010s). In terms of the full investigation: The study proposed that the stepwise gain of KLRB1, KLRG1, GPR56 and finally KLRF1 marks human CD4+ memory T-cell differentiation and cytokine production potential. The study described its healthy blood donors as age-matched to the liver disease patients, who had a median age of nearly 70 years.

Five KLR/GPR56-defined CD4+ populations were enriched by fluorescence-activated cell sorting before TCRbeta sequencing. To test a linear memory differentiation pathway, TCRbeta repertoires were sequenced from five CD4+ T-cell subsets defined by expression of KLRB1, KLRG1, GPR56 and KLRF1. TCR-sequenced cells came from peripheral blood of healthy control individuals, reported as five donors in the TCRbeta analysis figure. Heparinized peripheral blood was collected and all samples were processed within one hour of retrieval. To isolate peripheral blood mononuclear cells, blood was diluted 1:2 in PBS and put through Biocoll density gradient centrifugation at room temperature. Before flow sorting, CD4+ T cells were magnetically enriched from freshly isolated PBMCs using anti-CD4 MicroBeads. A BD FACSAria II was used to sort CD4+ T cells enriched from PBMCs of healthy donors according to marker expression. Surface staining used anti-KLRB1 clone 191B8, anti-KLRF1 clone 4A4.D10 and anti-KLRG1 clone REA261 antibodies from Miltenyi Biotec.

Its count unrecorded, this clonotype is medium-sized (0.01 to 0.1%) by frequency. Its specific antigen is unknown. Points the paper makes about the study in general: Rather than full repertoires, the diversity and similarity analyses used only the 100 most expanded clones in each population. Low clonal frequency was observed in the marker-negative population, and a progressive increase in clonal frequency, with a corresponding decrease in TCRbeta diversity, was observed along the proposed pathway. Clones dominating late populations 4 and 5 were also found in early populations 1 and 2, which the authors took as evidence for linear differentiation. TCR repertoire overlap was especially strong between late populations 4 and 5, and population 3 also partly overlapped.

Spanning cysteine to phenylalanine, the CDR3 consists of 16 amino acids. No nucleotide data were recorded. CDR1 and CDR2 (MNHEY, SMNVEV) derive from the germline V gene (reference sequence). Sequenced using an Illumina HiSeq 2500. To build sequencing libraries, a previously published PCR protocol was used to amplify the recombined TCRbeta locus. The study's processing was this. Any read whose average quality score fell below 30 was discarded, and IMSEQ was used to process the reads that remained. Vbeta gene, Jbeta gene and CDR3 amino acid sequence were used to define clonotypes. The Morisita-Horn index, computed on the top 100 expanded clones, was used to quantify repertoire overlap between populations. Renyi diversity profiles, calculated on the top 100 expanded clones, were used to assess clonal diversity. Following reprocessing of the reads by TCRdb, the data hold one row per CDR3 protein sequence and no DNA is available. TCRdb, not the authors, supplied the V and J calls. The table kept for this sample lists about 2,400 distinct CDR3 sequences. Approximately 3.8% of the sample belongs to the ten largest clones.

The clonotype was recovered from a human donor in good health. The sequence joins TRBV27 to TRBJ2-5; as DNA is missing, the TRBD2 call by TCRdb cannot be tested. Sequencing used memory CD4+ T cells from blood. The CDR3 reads CASSFRPAGPKETQYF.